One and the same sample provided the 20 T cell receptor beta chains below, sequenced in a study of Graves' ophthalmopathy and Graves' hyperthyroidism. The sequenced template was RNA, covering the TCR beta CDR3 region. HTBI primers were employed in first-round RT-PCR, then a second-round multiplex PCR followed. TCRdb re-analysed the multiplex PCR reads in MiXCR, keeping a single row per CDR3 protein. The sample holds roughly 350,000 distinct CDR3 sequences, roughly 17% seen once. The sequenced sample consisted of peripheral blood. Receptors were obtained from an adult woman with stable Graves' hyperthyroidism.

This clonotype was recorded at least ten times. V usage is TRBV7-8 and J usage is TRBJ1-1; possible D gene TRBD1, 5 bases. V lost 6 bases and J 0 bases, leaving 11 bases between the germline ends. Germline CDR1 SGHVS, CDR2 FQNEAQ. The CDR3 is 14 amino acids. In DNA, the CDR3 is TGTGCCAGCAGTTCGACAGATATGAACACTGAAGCTTTCTTT. As protein: CASSSTDMNTEAFF.

This clonotype has a count of ten or more. This chain connects TRBV27 to TRBJ2-7, with D hard to call. Trimming stripped 2 bases from V and 1 base from J, with 6 bases between. Looked up from germline, CDR1 is MNHEY and CDR2 is SMNVEV (reference sequence). The CDR3 spans 13 residues. CDR3 loop: CASSLKDSYEQYF. CDR3 in DNA: TGTGCCAGCAGTTTAAAGGATTCCTACGAGCAGTACTTC.

The V call is TRBV11-2, the J call TRBJ1-2; D may be TRBD1 (5 bases). Germline CDR1 reads SGHAT; CDR2 reads FQNNGV. The CDR3 is 14 amino acids. V lost 5 bases and J 13 bases, leaving 23 bases between the germline ends. CDR3 coding DNA: TGTGCCAGCAGCCCCATCGGGGGGTACTATAGCTGCACCTTC. Protein sequence: CASSPIGGYYSCTF.

This clonotype was recorded at least ten times. The chain links TRBV12-3 or TRBV12-4 to TRBJ1-1; 8 bases are shared with TRBD1. With 5 bases clipped from V and 1 base from J, the junction kept 9 bases outside the gene matches. This CDR3 comprises 16 residues. Here the CDR3 reads CASSPRGPGGNTEAFF. CDR3 coding DNA: TGTGCCAGCAGTCCCAGGGGGCCGGGGGGGAACACTGAAGCTTTCTTT.

Note on this clonotype: Lacking the conserved final phenylalanine or tryptophan, this CDR3 likely reflects a read error. The V call is TRBV6-1, the J call TRBJ2-2; D remains unclear. The CDR3 is made up of 15 amino acids. With 7 bases removed from V and 2 bases from J, the gap between germline ends came to 14 bases. Germline CDR1 is MNHNS and CDR2 is SASEGT. The CDR3 is CASIATGDNTGELFY. Here the CDR3 DNA reads TGTGCCAGCATCGCGACTGGGGATAACACCGGGGAGCTGTTTTAT.

This clonotype was seen only a few times. A much bigger clone sits one base away, suggesting this may be a read error. This chain connects TRBV27 to TRBJ2-7; 8 bases fit TRBD2. The CDR3 covers 13 residues. V lost 6 bases to trimming and J lost 9 bases; unmatched junction nucleotides: 10. Germline lookup yields CDR1 MNHEY and CDR2 SMNVEV (reference sequence). This chain's CDR3 is CASRYGGATGQYF. CDR3 DNA: TGTGCCAGCAGATACGGGGGGGCCACTGGGCAGTACTTC.

This clonotype was recorded many times. The chain couples TRBV14 to TRBJ2-7; D perhaps matches TRBD1 (5 bases). V was cut by 2 bases and J by 3 bases, with 11 bases left in between. There are 14 residues in the CDR3. Germline V gene lookup returns CDR1 SGHDN and CDR2 FVKESK. Here the CDR3 reads CASSQLGAFYEQYF. The CDR3 coding sequence is TGTGCCAGCAGCCAACTAGGGGCTTTCTACGAGCAGTACTTC.

This clonotype was detected many times. The rearrangement links TRBV2 to TRBJ1-5; D not certain. The CDR3 has 14 residues. Deletions cut 4 bases from V and 1 base from J, with 8 bases between. The V gene's germline CDR1 is SNHLY and CDR2 FYNNEI. The CDR3 coding sequence is TGTGCCAGCAGTGGCGGGATCAGCAATCAGCCCCAGCATTTT. It yields the protein CASSGGISNQPQHF.

This clonotype showed up many times. This chain joins TRBV6-1 and TRBJ2-7; TRBD1 agrees at 10 bases. Germline trimming cut 1 base from V and 4 bases from J; bases unmatched to any gene: 4. CDR3 length: 15 residues. The V gene's germline CDR1 is MNHNS and CDR2 SASEGT. The CDR3 nucleotides are TGTGCCAGCAGTGAAGGTGACAGGGGGCTATACGAGCAGTACTTC. Translating gives CASSEGDRGLYEQYF.

This clonotype appeared many times. The chain carries TRBV6-1 and TRBJ1-1; D remains unclear. The germline V gene has CDR1 MNHNS and CDR2 SASEGT. V was shortened by 7 bases and J by 6 bases, with 6 bases between the two germline ends. The CDR3 has 10 residues. CDR3 in DNA: TGTGCCAGCACCTCAGCTGAAGCTTTCTTT. Translated: CASTSAEAFF.

This sequence joins TRBV28 and TRBJ2-5; tentatively, D is TRBD1 (5 bases). Germline V lookup: CDR1 MDHEN, CDR2 SYDVKM. V lost 6 bases, J lost 10 bases, and 15 bases lay in between. The CDR3 loop spans 12 amino acids. The CDR3 DNA reads TGTGCCAGCAGGTCCCCAGGGATGCGCCAGTACTTC. Protein product: CASRSPGMRQYF.

With regard to this clonotype: Compared with germline, one end of the junction differs, possibly owing to a read error. The rearrangement links TRBV2 to TRBJ2-7, with unresolved D. The CDR3 loop spans 13 amino acids. The germline V gene has CDR1 SNHLY and CDR2 FYNNEI. The CDR3 spells CASSEARIYDQYF. The CDR3 DNA follows: TGTGCCAGCAGTGAAGCCAGGATCTACGATCAGTACTTC.

This clonotype was detected only a few times. The chain joins TRBV4-1 to TRBJ1-2; the D gene is possibly TRBD1 (6 bases). Germline V gene lookup returns CDR1 MGHRA and CDR2 YSYEKL. This CDR3 has 13 amino acids. Trimming pared 3 bases from V and 8 bases from J, leaving 13 bases between. This CDR3 is CASSHSYRDGYTF. The CDR3 nucleotides are TGCGCCAGCAGCCATAGTTACAGGGACGGCTACACCTTC.

This clonotype appeared many times. This may be a read error: a much more frequent sequence differs by one nucleotide. CDR3 sequence: CASSTLLQGKETQYF. DNA of the CDR3: TGTGCCAGCAGTACCCTCTTACAGGGGAAAGAGACCCAGTACTTC. The chain carries TRBV6-2 or TRBV6-3 and TRBJ2-5; 7 bases are shared with TRBD1. Germline-derived CDR1 and CDR2 are MNHEY and SVGEGT. CDR3 size: 15 residues. The ends lost 5 bases at V and 3 bases at J; junction bases unmatched: 9.

The chain couples TRBV6-2 or TRBV6-3 to TRBJ2-2; D call uncertain. Between the trimmed V and J ends, which lost 0 bases and 3 bases, there was a span of 17 bases. Germline CDR1 is MNHEY and CDR2 is SVGEGT. This CDR3 contains 18 residues. CDR3 residues: CASSYSFTLREDTGELFF. In DNA form, the CDR3 reads TGTGCCAGCAGTTACTCGTTCACGCTGCGAGAAGACACCGGGGAGCTGTTTTTT.

The CDR3 nucleotides are TGTGCCAGCAGCATGGGGTGGCAGAAAAGCGGGGAGCTGTTTTTT. It is translated as CASSMGWQKSGELFF. This sequence joins TRBV11-2 and TRBJ2-2; D not resolved. Germline assignment: CDR1 SGHAT and CDR2 FQNNGV. This CDR3 spans 15 amino acids. With 5 bases removed from V and 7 bases from J, the gap between germline ends came to 17 bases.

This clonotype came up many times. The chain couples TRBV5-6 to TRBJ2-5, with TRBD2 identical over 9 bases. CDR3 size: 16 residues. Germline V lookup: CDR1 SGHDT, CDR2 YYEEEE. V was clipped by 5 bases and J by 4 bases; unmatched bases: 12. The CDR3 DNA reads as TGTGCCAGCAGACTAACCGGGACTAGCAGGAGAGAGACCCAGTACTTC. Translation: CASRLTGTSRRETQYF.

This clonotype was detected ten times or more. J is TRBJ2-7 and V is TRBV12-3 or TRBV12-4, with D perhaps matching TRBD2 (5 bases). This CDR3 has 15 amino acids. The germline V and J ends were trimmed by 5 bases and 1 base, with 15 bases remaining between them. CDR3 coding DNA: TGTGCCAGCAGTCCGCTGGGAGCCCAGTCCTACGAGCAGTACTTC. It codes for CASSPLGAQSYEQYF.

V is TRBV10-3 and J is TRBJ2-6, with D unclear. The V end lost 9 bases, the J end lost 1 base, and 16 bases lay between the germline ends. CDR3 size: 16 residues. The germline V gene encodes CDR1 ENHRY and CDR2 SYGVKD. The CDR3: CAIIKDELSGANVLTF. The CDR3 nucleotides read TGTGCCATTATTAAGGACGAGTTATCTGGGGCCAACGTCCTGACTTTC.

Many counts were recorded for this clonotype. The chain links TRBV5-1 to TRBJ1-3, with D unclear. The CDR3 runs 16 residues. Trimming removed 2 bases at V and 4 bases at J, with 16 bases between. CDR1 SGHRS and CDR2 YFSETQ come from the germline V gene. As DNA, the CDR3 is TGCGCCAGCAGCTTCGGTTTAGACACGTCGGGAAACACCATATATTTT. It yields the protein CASSFGLDTSGNTIYF.